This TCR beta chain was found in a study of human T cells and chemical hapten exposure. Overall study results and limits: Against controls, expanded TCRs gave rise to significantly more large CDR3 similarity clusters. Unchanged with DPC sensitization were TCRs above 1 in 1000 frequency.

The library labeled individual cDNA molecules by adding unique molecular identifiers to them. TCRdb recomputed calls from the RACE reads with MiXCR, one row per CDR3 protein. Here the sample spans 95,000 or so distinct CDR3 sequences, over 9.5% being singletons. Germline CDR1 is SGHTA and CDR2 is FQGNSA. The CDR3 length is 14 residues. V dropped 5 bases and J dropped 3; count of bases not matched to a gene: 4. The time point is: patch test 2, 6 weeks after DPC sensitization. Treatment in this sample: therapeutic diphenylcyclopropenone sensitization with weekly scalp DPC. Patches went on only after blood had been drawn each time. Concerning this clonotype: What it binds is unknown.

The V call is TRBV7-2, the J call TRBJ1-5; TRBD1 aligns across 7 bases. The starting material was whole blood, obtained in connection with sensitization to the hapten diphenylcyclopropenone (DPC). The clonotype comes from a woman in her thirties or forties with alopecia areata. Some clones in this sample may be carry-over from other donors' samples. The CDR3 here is CASSRDSNNQPQHF. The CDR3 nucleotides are TGTGCCAGCAGCCGGGACAGTAACAATCAGCCCCAGCATTTT.